This T cell receptor beta chain was identified during a study of blood T cell repertoires in COVID-19. Background on the study: There were acute and convalescent COVID-19 samples, and they came from the United States, Italy and Spain. T cells, B-cell-depleted T cells, or PBMCs supplied cDNA or gDNA.

The CDR3 consists of 15 residues. CDR1 is SGHNT, CDR2 YYREEE, per germline (reference sequence). After removal of 4 bases from V and 7 bases from J, the junction contained 11 bases not matched to a gene. Per the authors' pipeline: Estimation of nucleated cell counts relied on the amplification of reference gene primers. Sequencing was performed with immunoSEQ multiplex PCR; in TCRdb, only in-frame clones are kept and a portion is missing. V and J calls and clone size are those listed in that table; D and trimming were worked out from the DNA. The profile shows about 310,000 clones, around nine tenths of them singletons.

V is TRBV5-4 and J is TRBJ1-1, with 9 bases lining up with TRBD1. Sequencing was carried out using peripheral blood. This clonotype was sampled from a man over 45 with active or convalescent COVID-19. This CDR3 is CASSHSGTGFGEAFF. In DNA form, the CDR3 reads TGTGCCAGCAGCCATAGTGGGACAGGGTTCGGTGAAGCTTTCTTT.